One sample yielded the 19 T cell receptor beta chains listed below, sequenced in a study of human T cells and chemical hapten exposure. TCRdb reprocessed the RACE reads with MiXCR, giving one entry per CDR3 protein. The sample lists approximately 260,000 distinct CDR3 sequences, about 9% seen once, with 2% to 2.5% in the top ten. The time point: pre-sensitization, week 0. Treatment in this sample: therapeutic diphenylcyclopropenone sensitization with weekly scalp DPC. The source was whole blood, collected in connection with sensitization to the hapten diphenylcyclopropenone (DPC). The receptors stem from a woman between 40 and 55 years old with alopecia areata. Some clones in this sample may be carry-over from other donors' samples.

This clonotype was observed a few times. The V call is TRBV25-1, the J call TRBJ2-7; a possible D gene is TRBD2 (5 bases). Looked up from germline, CDR1 is MGHDK and CDR2 is SYGVNS. Trimming shortened V by 6 bases and J by 0 bases, and 9 bases separated the two germline ends. The CDR3 is made up of 13 amino acids. CDR3 sequence reads: CASSTTNSYEQYF. CDR3 bases: TGTGCCAGCAGCACGACTAACTCCTACGAGCAGTACTTC.

The chain links TRBV7-9 to TRBJ1-5, with D tentatively TRBD1 (5 bases). The V end was cut by 2 bases, the J end by 9 bases, with 14 bases between. The CDR3 contains 14 residues. Germline V CDR1 and CDR2: SEHNR, FQNEAQ (reference sequence). The CDR3 DNA reads TGTGCCAGCAGCTTATATTCGGGGCCATCGCCCCAGCATTTT. Translated: CASSLYSGPSPQHF.

The chain couples TRBV28 to TRBJ2-4; 8 positions agree with TRBD1. Germline V gene data show CDR1 as MDHEN and CDR2 as SYDVKM. Germline trimming cut 6 bases from V and 5 bases from J; bases unmatched to any gene: 9. The CDR3 extends over 15 amino acids. Here the CDR3 DNA reads TGTGCCAGCAGGCAAGCAGGGGGCCCACAAAACATTCAGTACTTC. It specifies CASRQAGGPQNIQYF. The full variable domain, with the rest looked up from reference TRBV28 and TRBJ2-4, is DVKVTQSSRYLVKRTGEKVFLECVQDMDHENMFWYRQDPGLGLRLIYFSYDVKMKEKGDIPEGYSVSREKKERFSLILESASTNQTSMYLCASRQAGGPQNIQYFGAGTRLSVL.

This rearrangement joins TRBV4-2 to TRBJ2-3, with D perhaps TRBD2 (6 bases). Germline CDR1 and CDR2: LGHNA and YNFKEQ. The germline V and J ends were trimmed by 0 bases and 5 bases, with 15 bases remaining between them. This CDR3 comprises 16 residues. The CDR3 loop reads CASSQDSASARDTQYF. The DNA for the CDR3 is TGTGCCAGCAGCCAAGATAGCGCTAGCGCTAGAGATACGCAGTATTTT.

This clonotype appeared many times. This chain uses TRBV12-3 or TRBV12-4 with TRBJ2-7; TRBD1 is a possible D gene (5 bases). V lost 8 bases and J lost 5, with 10 bases in between. The CDR3 extends over 11 amino acids. CDR3 sequence (DNA): TGTGCCAGCTCCCCAGGGCACGAGCAGTACTTC. Its translation: CASSPGHEQYF.

This clonotype turned up a few times. The chain combines TRBV6-5 with TRBJ1-6, with TRBD1 as a possible D gene (5 bases). This CDR3 has 17 amino acids. The germline V and J ends were trimmed by 0 bases and 6 bases, with 15 bases remaining between them. Germline V gene sequence: CDR1 MNHEY, CDR2 SVGAGI. DNA for the CDR3: TGTGCCAGCAGTTACTCGATGGGACGCCATCGTAATTCACCCCTCCACTTT. Protein product: CASSYSMGRHRNSPLHF.

The rearrangement uses TRBV11-3 and TRBJ1-2; D uncertain. The CDR3 length is 13 residues. V gave up 1 base and J gave up 6 bases, with 9 bases separating them. Germline V CDR1 and CDR2: SGHNT, YENEEA. The CDR3 nucleotides are TGTGCCAGCAGCTTAGTGGCGTCCGATGGCTACACCTTC. This translates into CASSLVASDGYTF. The variable domain in full, with the rest retrieved from reference TRBV11-3 and TRBJ1-2, is EAGVVQSPRYKIIEKKQPVAFWCNPISGHNTLYWYLQNLGQGPELLIRYENEEAVDDSQLPKDRFSAERLKGVDSTLKIQPAELGDSAVYLCASSLVASDGYTFGSGTRLTVV.

V and J are TRBV7-2 and TRBJ2-6; D perhaps matches TRBD1 (6 bases). Germline V lookup: CDR1 SGHTA, CDR2 FQGNSA. The CDR3 is 18 residues long. V was shortened by 3 bases and J by 0 bases, with 15 bases between the two germline ends. The DNA of the CDR3 is TGTGCCAGCAGCTTTAAATCAACAGGGAACTCTGGGGCCAACGTCCTGACTTTC. Amino acid sequence: CASSFKSTGNSGANVLTF.

This clonotype appeared many times. The chain joins TRBV5-1 to TRBJ1-1, with D unresolved. Germline V gene lookup returns CDR1 SGHRS and CDR2 YFSETQ. The CDR3 spans 14 residues. V was trimmed by 0 bases and J by 4 bases, leaving 10 bases between them. The DNA for the CDR3 is TGCGCCAGCAGCTTGGCAGGTCTGGGCACTGAAGCTTTCTTT. It specifies CASSLAGLGTEAFF.

There are a few counts of this clonotype. V and J are TRBV20-1 and TRBJ1-2; D not resolved. Trimming stripped 1 base from V and 3 bases from J, with 6 bases between. The CDR3 has 12 amino acids. Germline V gives CDR1 DFQATT, CDR2 SNEGSKA (reference sequence). The DNA for the CDR3 is TGCAGTGCTAGAGGGACGGACTATGGCTACACCTTC. Amino acid sequence: CSARGTDYGYTF.

This clonotype has just a few counts. This chain joins TRBV7-2 and TRBJ2-1, with 13 bases matching TRBD2. CDR1 is SGHTA, CDR2 FQGNSA, per germline. With 5 bases clipped from V and 2 bases from J, the junction kept 9 bases outside the gene matches. The length of the CDR3 is 18 residues. CDR3 DNA sequence: TGTGCCAGCAGCCTACCGGGACTAGCGGGACTCGCCTACAATGAGCAGTTCTTC. Protein product: CASSLPGLAGLAYNEQFF.

This clonotype was observed many times. The V gene is TRBV27, the J gene TRBJ2-3; D not certain. CDR3 length equals 14 residues. Germline CDR1 MNHEY, CDR2 SMNVEV (reference sequence). V was pared by 5 bases and J by 5 bases, with 14 bases between. CDR3 sequence reads: CASSPTVIGDTQYF. The CDR3, as DNA: TGTGCCAGCAGTCCAACCGTTATAGGAGATACGCAGTATTTT.

The chain joins TRBV6-5 to TRBJ2-3; 7 bases map to TRBD2. This CDR3 region has 15 residues. J lost 6 bases, V lost 2 bases, and 8 bases had no gene match. CDR1 is MNHEY and CDR2 is SVGAGI in the germline V gene. Here the CDR3 reads CASSYGAGVVDTQYF. CDR3 in DNA: TGTGCCAGCAGTTACGGTGCGGGAGTGGTGGATACGCAGTATTTT.

Of note for this clonotype: This clone may be a read error of a much larger clone one base away. The chain recombines TRBV29-1 with TRBJ2-3; no definite D call. The V gene's germline CDR1 is SQVTM and CDR2 ANQGSEA. The V end lost 3 bases, the J end lost 4 bases, and 20 bases lay between the germline ends. The CDR3 has 16 amino acids. The CDR3 sequence: CSVDVLKVVGADTQYF. CDR3 nucleotides: TGCAGCGTTGACGTCTTGAAGGTAGTAGGAGCAGATACGCAGTATTTT.

This chain links TRBV10-3 with TRBJ1-2; tentatively, D is TRBD1 (5 bases). The CDR3 length is 14 residues. Germline V gene data show CDR1 as ENHRY and CDR2 as SYGVKD. The ends were cut back, 4 bases at V and 4 bases at J, with 13 bases in the middle. Written as DNA, the CDR3 is TGTGCCATCAGTGTGGGGGGGACTCCCTATGGCTACACCTTC. Protein sequence: CAISVGGTPYGYTF.

This clonotype was detected ten times or more. The chain carries TRBV28 and TRBJ2-7, with 11 nucleotides matching TRBD2. Germline V gene data show CDR1 as MDHEN and CDR2 as SYDVKM. The ends lost 5 bases at V and 4 bases at J; junction bases unmatched: 7. This CDR3 has 15 residues. The CDR3 region is CASSPRLAGTYEQYF. CDR3 in DNA: TGTGCCAGCAGTCCTCGACTAGCGGGGACGTACGAGCAGTACTTC.

This clonotype was counted many times. This chain links TRBV7-2 with TRBJ1-2; D perhaps matches TRBD1 (5 bases). The V gene lost 5 bases and the J gene lost 7 bases, with 14 bases spanning the gap. This CDR3 comprises 13 residues. From germline, CDR1 is SGHTA and CDR2 FQGNSA. The CDR3 bases are TGTGCCAGCAGCCCACAGGTTTCCATTGGCTACACCTTC. Its protein product is CASSPQVSIGYTF.

The table lists this clonotype with a few counts. V gene TRBV20-1 combines with J gene TRBJ2-7; D gene uncertain. V lost 4 bases and J 3 bases, leaving 4 bases between the germline ends. The CDR3 runs 10 residues. Germline CDR1 and CDR2: DFQATT and SNEGSKA (reference sequence). CDR3 in DNA: TGCAGTGCTATGTACTACGAGCAGTACTTC. Translation: CSAMYYEQYF.

This chain uses TRBV27 with TRBJ2-7; TRBD2 matches at 8 bases. Losses at the gene ends were 7 bases for V and 2 bases for J; bases not matched to a gene: 16. In germline, CDR1 is MNHEY, CDR2 SMNVEV (reference sequence). This CDR3 comprises 17 residues. CDR3 sequence (DNA): TGTGCCAGCATCCGTGGGATAGCGGGAACCCATACCTACGAGCAGTACTTC. Its protein product is CASIRGIAGTHTYEQYF.